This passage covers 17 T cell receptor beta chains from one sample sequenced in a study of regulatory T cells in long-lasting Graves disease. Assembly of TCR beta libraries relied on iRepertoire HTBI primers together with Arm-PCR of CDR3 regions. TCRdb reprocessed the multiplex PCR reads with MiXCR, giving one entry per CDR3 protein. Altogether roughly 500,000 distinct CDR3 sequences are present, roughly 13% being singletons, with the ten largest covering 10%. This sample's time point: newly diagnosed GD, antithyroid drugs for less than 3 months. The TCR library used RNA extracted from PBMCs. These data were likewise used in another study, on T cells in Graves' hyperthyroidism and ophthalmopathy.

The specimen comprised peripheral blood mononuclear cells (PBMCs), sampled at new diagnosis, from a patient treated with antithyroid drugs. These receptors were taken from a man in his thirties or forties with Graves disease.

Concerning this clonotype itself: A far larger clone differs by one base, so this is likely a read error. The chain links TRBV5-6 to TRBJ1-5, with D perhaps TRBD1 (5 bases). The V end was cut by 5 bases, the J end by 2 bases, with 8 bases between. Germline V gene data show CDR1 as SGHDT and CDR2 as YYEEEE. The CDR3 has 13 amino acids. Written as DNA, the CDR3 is TGTGCCAGCAGGGAACAGGGCAATCAGCCCCAGCATTTT. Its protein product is CASREQGNQPQHF.

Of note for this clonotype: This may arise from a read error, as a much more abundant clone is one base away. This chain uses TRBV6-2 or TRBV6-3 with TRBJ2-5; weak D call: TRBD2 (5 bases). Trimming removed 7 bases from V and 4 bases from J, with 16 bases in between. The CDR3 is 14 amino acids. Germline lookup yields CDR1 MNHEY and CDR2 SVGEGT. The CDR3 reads CASTLGGSGETQYF. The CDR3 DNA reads TGTGCCAGCACCTTAGGCGGGTCCGGAGAGACCCAGTACTTC.

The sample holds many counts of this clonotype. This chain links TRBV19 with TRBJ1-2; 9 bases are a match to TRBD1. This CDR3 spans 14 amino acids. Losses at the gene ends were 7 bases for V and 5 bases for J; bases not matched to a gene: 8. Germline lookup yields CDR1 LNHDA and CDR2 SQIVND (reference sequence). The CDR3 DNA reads TGTGCCAGTACCCGACAGGGGGGACAATATGGCTACACCTTC. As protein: CASTRQGGQYGYTF.

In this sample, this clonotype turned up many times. The CDR3 protein is CASRSQGPGEQYF. CDR3 nucleotides: TGTGCCAGCAGATCACAGGGACCCGGCGAGCAGTACTTC. The J gene is TRBJ2-7, the V gene TRBV2; tentatively, D is TRBD1 (6 bases). Germline CDR1 is SNHLY and CDR2 is FYNNEI. The CDR3 contains 13 residues. Trimming removed 6 bases at V and 6 bases at J, with 15 bases between. Full variable domain (remainder filled in from reference TRBV2 and TRBJ2-7): EPEVTQTPSHQVTQMGQEVILRCVPISNHLYFYWYRQILGQKVEFLVSFYNNEISEKSEIFDDQFSVERPDGSNFTLKIRSTKLEDSAMYFCASRSQGPGEQYFGPGTRLTVT.

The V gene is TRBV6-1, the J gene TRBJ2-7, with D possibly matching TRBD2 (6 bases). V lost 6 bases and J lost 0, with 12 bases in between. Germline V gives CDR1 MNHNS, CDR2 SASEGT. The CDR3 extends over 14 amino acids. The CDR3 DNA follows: TGTGCCAGCAGCATGGGGACTGACTCCTACGAGCAGTACTTC. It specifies CASSMGTDSYEQYF.

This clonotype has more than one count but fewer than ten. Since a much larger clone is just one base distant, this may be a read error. The DNA for the CDR3 is TGTGCCAGCAGTGCTGAAGGGAACACTGAAGCTTTCTTT. Its protein product is CASSAEGNTEAFF. The V and J genes are TRBV2 and TRBJ1-1; D is uncertain. Germline V gives CDR1 SNHLY, CDR2 FYNNEI. The CDR3 totals 13 residues. V was trimmed by 4 bases and J by 1 base, leaving 7 bases between them.

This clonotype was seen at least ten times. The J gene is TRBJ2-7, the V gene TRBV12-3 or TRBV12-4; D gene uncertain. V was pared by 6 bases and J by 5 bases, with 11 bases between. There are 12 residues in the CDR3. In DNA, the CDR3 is TGTGCCAGCAGAGAAGGAGTTGACGAGCAGTACTTC. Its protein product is CASREGVDEQYF.

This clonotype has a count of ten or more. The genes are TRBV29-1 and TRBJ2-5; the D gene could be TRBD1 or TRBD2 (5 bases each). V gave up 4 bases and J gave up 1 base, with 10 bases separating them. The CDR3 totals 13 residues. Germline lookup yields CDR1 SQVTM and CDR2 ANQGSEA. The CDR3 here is CSVVGVFQETQYF. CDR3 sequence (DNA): TGCAGCGTTGTGGGGGTATTCCAAGAGACCCAGTACTTC.

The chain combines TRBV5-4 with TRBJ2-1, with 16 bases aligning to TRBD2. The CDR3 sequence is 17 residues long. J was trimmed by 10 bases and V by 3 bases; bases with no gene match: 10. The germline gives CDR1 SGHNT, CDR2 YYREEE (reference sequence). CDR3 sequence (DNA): TGTGCCAGCAGCTCAATGGGGACTAGCGGGAGGGCTCAAGAGCAGTTCTTC. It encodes CASSSMGTSGRAQEQFF.

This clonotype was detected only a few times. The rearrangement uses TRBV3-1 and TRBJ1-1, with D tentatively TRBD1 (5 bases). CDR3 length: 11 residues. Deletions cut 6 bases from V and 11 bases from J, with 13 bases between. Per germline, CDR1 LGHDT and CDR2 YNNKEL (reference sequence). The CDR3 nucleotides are TGTGCCAGCAGAGGGACCGCCGGGGCTTTCTTT. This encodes CASRGTAGAFF.

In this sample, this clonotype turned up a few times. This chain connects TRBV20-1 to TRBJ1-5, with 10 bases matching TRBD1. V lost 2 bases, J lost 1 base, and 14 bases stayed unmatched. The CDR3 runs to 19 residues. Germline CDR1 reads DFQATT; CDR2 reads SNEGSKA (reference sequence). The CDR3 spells CSARSSRTGGLSSNQPQHF. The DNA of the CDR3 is TGCAGTGCTAGATCCTCGAGGACAGGGGGATTATCGAGCAATCAGCCCCAGCATTTT.

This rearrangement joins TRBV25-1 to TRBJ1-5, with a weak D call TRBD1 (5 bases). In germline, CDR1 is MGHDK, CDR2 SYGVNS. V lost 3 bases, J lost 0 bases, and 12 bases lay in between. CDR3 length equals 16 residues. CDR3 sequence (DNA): TGTGCCAGCAGTGATCACACAGGAGATAGCAATCAGCCCCAGCATTTT. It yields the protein CASSDHTGDSNQPQHF.

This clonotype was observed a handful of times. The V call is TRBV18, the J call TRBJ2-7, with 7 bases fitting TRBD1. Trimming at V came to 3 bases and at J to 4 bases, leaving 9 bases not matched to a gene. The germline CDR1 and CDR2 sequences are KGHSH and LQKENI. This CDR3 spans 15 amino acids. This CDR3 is CASSPPGTAYYEQYF. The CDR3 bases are TGTGCCAGCTCACCCCCCGGGACAGCCTATTACGAGCAGTACTTC.

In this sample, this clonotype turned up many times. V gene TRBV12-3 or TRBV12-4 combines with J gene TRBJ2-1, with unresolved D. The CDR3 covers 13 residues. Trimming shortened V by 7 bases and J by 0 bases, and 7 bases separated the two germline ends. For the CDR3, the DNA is TGTGCCAGCATCCCGAGCTCCTACAATGAGCAGTTCTTC. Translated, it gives CASIPSSYNEQFF.

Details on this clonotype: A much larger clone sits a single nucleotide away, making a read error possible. In nucleotides, the CDR3 is TGTGCCAGCAGCCAAGAGAGAGGGACAGAGCGGTACTTC. Its protein is CASSQERGTERYF. The chain recombines TRBV3-1 with TRBJ2-7, with 7 bases lining up with TRBD1. There are 13 residues in the CDR3. Per the germline V gene, CDR1 is LGHDT and CDR2 is YNNKEL (reference sequence).

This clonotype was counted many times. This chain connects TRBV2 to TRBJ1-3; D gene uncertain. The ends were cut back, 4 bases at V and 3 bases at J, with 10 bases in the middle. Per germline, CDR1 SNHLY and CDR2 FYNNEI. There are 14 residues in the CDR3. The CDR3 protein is CASSVTVSGNTIYF. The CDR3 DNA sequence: TGTGCCAGCAGTGTAACAGTCAGTGGAAACACCATATATTTT.

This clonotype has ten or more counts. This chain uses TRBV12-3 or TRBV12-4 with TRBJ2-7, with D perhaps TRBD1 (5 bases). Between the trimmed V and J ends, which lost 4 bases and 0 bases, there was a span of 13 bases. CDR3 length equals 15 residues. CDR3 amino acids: CASSSKQVGSYEQYF. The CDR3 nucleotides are TGTGCCAGCAGTTCGAAACAGGTTGGCTCCTACGAGCAGTACTTC.